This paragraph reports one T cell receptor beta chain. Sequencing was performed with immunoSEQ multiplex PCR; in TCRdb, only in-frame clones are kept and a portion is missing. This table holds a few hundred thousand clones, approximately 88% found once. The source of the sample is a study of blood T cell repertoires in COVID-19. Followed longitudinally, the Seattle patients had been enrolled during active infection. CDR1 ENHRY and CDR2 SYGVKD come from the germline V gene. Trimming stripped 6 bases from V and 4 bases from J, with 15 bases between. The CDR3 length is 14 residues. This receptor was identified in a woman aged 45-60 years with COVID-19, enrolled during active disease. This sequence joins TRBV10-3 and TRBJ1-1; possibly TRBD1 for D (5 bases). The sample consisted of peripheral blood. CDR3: CAIRGKRDSTEAFF. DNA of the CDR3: TGTGCCATCAGGGGGAAAAGGGACTCCACTGAAGCTTTCTTT.